Each of the 4 T cell receptor beta chains below was sequenced from the same sample in a study of early T cells in non-severe SARS-CoV-2 infection. TCRdb processed the 5' RACE reads anew with MiXCR; each CDR3 protein has one entry. The sample shows roughly 97,000 distinct CDR3 sequences, roughly 9.6% of them seen only once. Sequenced here: whole blood, sampled at baseline. The receptors stem from an adult who was a healthcare worker with PCR-confirmed SARS-CoV-2 infection or an uninfected control (not recorded which).

This clonotype has a handful of counts. The chain employs TRBV2 and TRBJ2-1; 11 nucleotides agree with TRBD2. The ends lost 6 bases at V and 6 bases at J; junction bases unmatched: 4. Germline CDR1 reads SNHLY; CDR2 reads FYNNEI. The CDR3 spans 14 residues. The DNA for the CDR3 is TGTGCCAGCAGCACTAGCGGGAGCCTCAATGAGCAGTTCTTC. The encoded protein is CASSTSGSLNEQFF.

This clonotype occurred many times. V gene TRBV6-5 combines with J gene TRBJ1-2, with 8 bases lining up with TRBD1. The CDR3 runs 13 residues. V lost 5 bases, J lost 8 bases, and 7 bases stayed unmatched. Germline CDR1 and CDR2: MNHEY and SVGAGI. CDR3 nucleotides: TGTGCCAGCAGTCGCGGACAGGGCGGAGGCTACACCTTC. It specifies CASSRGQGGGYTF.

The gene calls are TRBV2 and TRBJ1-3; TRBD1 is a possible D gene (5 bases). This CDR3 region has 14 residues. The germline V gene encodes CDR1 SNHLY and CDR2 FYNNEI. V lost 2 bases, J lost 3 bases, and 8 bases lay in between. CDR3 sequence: CASSESGLGNTIYF. DNA of the CDR3: TGTGCCAGCAGTGAATCGGGGCTTGGAAACACCATATATTTT. The variable domain in full, with the rest retrieved from reference TRBV2 and TRBJ1-3, is EPEVTQTPSHQVTQMGQEVILRCVPISNHLYFYWYRQILGQKVEFLVSFYNNEISEKSEIFDDQFSVERPDGSNFTLKIRSTKLEDSAMYFCASSESGLGNTIYFGEGSWLTVV.

The V gene is TRBV5-1, the J gene TRBJ1-1, with D possibly being TRBD1 (6 bases). The germline V and J ends were trimmed by 4 bases and 7 bases, with 20 bases remaining between them. Germline V gene sequence: CDR1 SGHRS, CDR2 YFSETQ. The CDR3 runs 15 residues. For the CDR3, the DNA is TGCGCCAGCAGCCCGAATCCAACAGGGTTCGGTGAAGCTTTCTTT. This encodes CASSPNPTGFGEAFF.